This TCR beta chain stems from a study of T cell responses to AZD1222 COVID-19 vaccine. This clone was observed once. Its matching antigen is unknown. V shed 4 bases and J shed 8 bases, with 14 bases lying between them. The length of the CDR3 is 14 residues. CDR1 is SGHNT, CDR2 YENEEA, per germline. Study-wide findings and caveats: Mostly white British, mostly female donors; authors suggested clonal diversity may be underestimated.

Clones were read by immunoSEQ multiplex PCR, and TCRdb kept only the in-frame ones, dropping some. The sample records about 120,000 clones, around 87% being singletons. This sample comprised peripheral blood, obtained on day 0 of AZD1222 vaccination. This chain uses TRBV11-3 with TRBJ2-2, with D perhaps TRBD1 or TRBD2 (5 bases each). The clonotype was recovered from an adult in good health. CDR3 DNA sequence: TGTGCCAGCAGCTCCCGGGACCCAACGGGGGAGCTGTTTTTT. Residues: CASSSRDPTGELFF.